This section outlines one T cell receptor (beta chain) sequence together with its context. Its target is unknown. The data were taken from a study of cytomegalovirus exposure and HLA in healthy donors. Study-level results: The likely explanation for a cluster of highly shared sequence variants was sequencing artifact.

Germline V gene lookup returns CDR1 SGHNT and CDR2 YYREEE (reference sequence). This CDR3 comprises 12 residues. V was shortened by 1 base and J by 7 bases, with 7 bases between the two germline ends. The PCR had 60 Vbeta and 13 Jbeta primers. Clones were sequenced by immunoSEQ multiplex PCR, and TCRdb holds only the in-frame ones, with some missing. The sample includes around 130,000 clones, 80% of them seen just once. This sequence was found in a man in his thirties or forties in good health and CMV-seronegative. The gene calls are TRBV5-4 and TRBJ2-3; D perhaps matches TRBD2 (5 bases). The sequenced sample consisted of PBMCs. The CDR3 reads CASSLRGYTQYF. DNA of the CDR3: TGTGCCAGCAGCTTGCGGGGATATACGCAGTATTTT.